A selection of T cell receptor beta chains follows, all from one sample in a study of control samples from healthy donors and cancer patients. Assay: immunoSEQ multiplex PCR; the TCRdb copy retains only in-frame clones and omits some. The repertoire holds 20,000 to 25,000 clones, with approximately 90% as singletons. Input material: PBMCs. These receptors were taken from a woman aged 60-75 years with head and neck cancer. Each CDR3 is given with its conserved first and last residue. D genes are given only for firm matches. Not all rows give a size; the values are once, few, many and, for expanded clones, a class.

clone_size | j_call | d_call | v_call | cdr3_aa | cdr3_nt
- | TRBJ1-1 | - | TRBV5-1 | CASNLGSKDTEAFF | TGCGCCAGCAATCTCGGCAGTAAGGACACTGAAGCTTTCTTT
- | TRBJ1-5 | - | TRBV30 | CAWSATEYQPQHF | TGTGCCTGGAGTGCGACAGAGTATCAGCCCCAGCATTTT
few | TRBJ1-1 | - | TRBV18 | CASSPGQNTEAFF | TGTGCCAGCTCACCGGGACAGAACACTGAAGCTTTCTTT
- | TRBJ2-7 | TRBD2 | TRBV18 | CASAPPGGSYEQYF | TGTGCCAGCGCACCACCGGGGGGGTCCTACGAGCAGTACTTC
- | TRBJ1-5 | - | TRBV19 | CASNNQGPGNQPQHF | TGTGCCAGTAACAACCAGGGACCTGGCAATCAGCCCCAGCATTTT
- | TRBJ1-4 | - | TRBV6-2/TRBV6-3 | CASSYSGLTNEKLFF | TGTGCCAGCAGTTACTCAGGGTTAACTAATGAAAAACTGTTTTTT
- | TRBJ1-1 | - | TRBV7-9 | CASSRTPTEEWRGYTEAFF | TGTGCCAGCAGCCGAACACCCACGGAGGAGTGGAGGGGCTACACTGAAGCTTTCTTT
- | TRBJ2-1 | - | TRBV19 | CATNKGTGYNEQFF | TGTGCCACCAATAAGGGAACAGGCTACAATGAGCAGTTCTTC
- | TRBJ2-7 | TRBD2 | TRBV7-9 | CASSPREFYEQYF | TGTGCCAGCAGCCCGCGGGAGTTCTACGAGCAGTACTTC
- | TRBJ1-1 | - | TRBV3-1/TRBV3-2 | CASSQGSARAYTEAFF | TGTGCCAGCAGCCAAGGTAGTGCGCGGGCTTACACTGAAGCTTTCTTT